A single sample gave rise to the 29 T cell receptor beta chains below, sequenced in a study of fetal regulatory T cell absence and autoimmunity. The method was immunoSEQ multiplex PCR; TCRdb's version includes in-frame clones alone and lacks a portion of them. The sample has approximately 94,000 clones, 72% seen once. Sequenced: pancreas tissue. These receptors came from a male donor with IPEX syndrome.

This clone has a handful of counts. This chain uses TRBV5-1 with TRBJ1-2; TRBD1 agrees at 7 bases. The CDR3 sequence is 14 residues long. The germline V gene encodes CDR1 SGHRS and CDR2 YFSETQ. V dropped 1 base and J dropped 4; count of bases not matched to a gene: 4. For the CDR3, the DNA is TGCGCCAGCAGCTTGACAGGGGCCACCTATGGCTACACCTTC. This translates into CASSLTGATYGYTF.

In its sample, this clone was seen once. In the same sample, other DNA sequences code for this CDR3. As DNA, the CDR3 is TGCGCCAGCAGCCAAGATAGCGGCTCCTACAATGAGCAGTTCTTC. This codes for CASSQDSGSYNEQFF. The chain employs TRBV4-1 and TRBJ2-1; D is possibly TRBD2 (6 bases). V was clipped by 0 bases and J by 0 bases, with 6 bases between them. Germline assignment: CDR1 MGHRA and CDR2 YSYEKL. This CDR3 is built from 15 residues.

V usage is TRBV19 and J usage is TRBJ2-2; D unresolved. Germline V gene data show CDR1 as LNHDA and CDR2 as SQIVND (reference sequence). Trimming removed 7 bases at V and 3 bases at J, with 18 bases between. CDR3 length equals 16 residues. The CDR3 here is CASTRALPWDTGELFF. CDR3 in DNA: TGTGCCAGTACCAGAGCGCTCCCCTGGGACACCGGGGAGCTGTTTTTT.

V is TRBV7-8 and J is TRBJ2-1, with D maybe TRBD1 (6 bases). Germline lookup yields CDR1 SGHVS and CDR2 FQNEAQ. There are 14 residues in the CDR3. V was trimmed by 2 bases and J by 5 bases, leaving 10 bases between them. CDR3 bases: TGTGCCAGCAGCTTAAGCAGGGGACACAATGAGCAGTTCTTC. It codes for CASSLSRGHNEQFF. The full variable domain, in which reference TRBV7-8 and TRBJ2-1 provide the parts outside the CDR3, is GAGVSQSPRYKVAKRGQDVALRCDPISGHVSLFWYQQALGQGPEFLTYFQNEAQLDKSGLPSDRFFAERPEGSVSTLKIQRTQQEDSAVYLCASSLSRGHNEQFFGPGTRLTVL.

J is TRBJ2-7 and V is TRBV7-9; 8 bases match TRBD1. With V trimmed by 1 base and J by 3 bases, 5 bases remained unmatched. The CDR3 runs to 15 residues. Germline V CDR1 and CDR2: SEHNR, FQNEAQ (reference sequence). DNA for the CDR3: TGTGCCAGCAGCTTAGGGACAGGGACCTTCTACGAGCAGTACTTC. This codes for CASSLGTGTFYEQYF.

The chain links TRBV15 to TRBJ2-4; D possibly corresponds to TRBD1 (6 bases). Trimming removed 1 base at V and 4 bases at J, with 11 bases between. The CDR3 spans 15 residues. The germline gives CDR1 LNHNV, CDR2 YYDKDF (reference sequence). This CDR3 reads CATSRVGQGKNIQYF. The CDR3 coding sequence is TGTGCCACCAGCAGAGTCGGGCAGGGGAAAAACATTCAGTACTTC.

The V and J genes are TRBV4-1 and TRBJ2-7; 11 bases align to TRBD2. The germline V gene encodes CDR1 MGHRA and CDR2 YSYEKL. The J segment lost 1 base and the V segment lost 4 bases, leaving 3 bases of the junction unmatched. CDR3 length: 15 residues. CDR3 in DNA: TGCGCCAGCAGCCTTAGCGGGAGGGGGTCCTACGAGCAGTACTTC. This encodes CASSLSGRGSYEQYF.

The rearrangement links TRBV5-6 to TRBJ1-2; D might be TRBD1 (5 bases). Germline V gene sequence: CDR1 SGHDT, CDR2 YYEEEE. Deletions cut 3 bases from V and 0 bases from J, with 15 bases between. The CDR3 is 16 residues long. The CDR3: CASSWRQGQANYGYTF. The DNA of the CDR3 is TGTGCCAGCAGCTGGAGGCAGGGCCAAGCTAACTATGGCTACACCTTC. The full variable domain, rest sourced from reference TRBV5-6 and TRBJ1-2, is DAGVTQSPTHLIKTRGQQVTLRCSPKSGHDTVSWYQQALGQGPQFIFQYYEEEERQRGNFPDRFSGHQFPNYSSELNVNALLLGDSALYLCASSWRQGQANYGYTFGSGTRLTVV.

This clone was detected only a few times. Written as DNA, the CDR3 is TGTGCCAGCAGTGAATGGGGCGGCTACACCTTC. Translated, it gives CASSEWGGYTF. The rearrangement joins TRBV2 to TRBJ1-2; possibly TRBD1 for D (5 bases). The V gene lost 2 bases and the J gene lost 8 bases, with 6 bases spanning the gap. Germline lookup yields CDR1 SNHLY and CDR2 FYNNEI. The CDR3 consists of 11 residues.

The chain carries TRBV11-3 and TRBJ1-2, with D perhaps matching TRBD1 (5 bases). Germline-derived CDR1 and CDR2 are SGHNT and YENEEA. V was cut by 5 bases and J by 7 bases, with 17 bases left in between. CDR3 length: 14 amino acids. CDR3 sequence (DNA): TGTGCCAGCAGCCCAGCGGGCAGGGCTCGTGGCTACACCTTC. Its translation: CASSPAGRARGYTF.

This clone has only a few counts. The V gene is TRBV2, the J gene TRBJ2-7, with D maybe TRBD1 (6 bases). Germline CDR1 and CDR2: SNHLY and FYNNEI. The CDR3 consists of 14 residues. Trimming pared 7 bases from V and 0 bases from J, leaving 13 bases between. CDR3 DNA: TGTGCCAGCATTTCTCCGGGACACTCCTACGAGCAGTACTTC. It is translated as CASISPGHSYEQYF.

This clone was found a few times. The rearrangement uses TRBV27 and TRBJ1-3; D possibly corresponds to TRBD1 (5 bases). The CDR3 spans 15 residues. The V gene's germline CDR1 is MNHEY and CDR2 SMNVEV (reference sequence). The V end lost 1 base, the J end lost 4 bases, and 11 bases lay between the germline ends. The CDR3 sequence is CASSLYGAKGNTIYF. As DNA, the CDR3 is TGTGCCAGCAGTTTATATGGGGCGAAGGGAAACACCATATATTTT.

About this clone: One junction end disagrees with the germline gene, perhaps due to a read error. V usage is TRBV2 and J usage is TRBJ2-7; TRBD1 matches 8 bases. This CDR3 is built from 11 residues. CDR1 is SNHLY, CDR2 FYNNEI, per germline. The CDR3, as DNA: TGTGCCAGCCAAATTCGGGACAGGAGAGACTTC. Amino acid sequence: CASQIRDRRDF.

This chain connects TRBV19 to TRBJ1-5; possible D gene TRBD1, 6 bases. CDR3 size: 17 residues. Germline values: CDR1 LNHDA, CDR2 SQIVND (reference sequence). Trimming stripped 3 bases from V and 1 base from J, with 16 bases between. CDR3 residues: CASSILWGGGSNQPQHF. DNA for the CDR3: TGTGCCAGTAGTATCCTCTGGGGGGGCGGAAGCAATCAGCCCCAGCATTTT.

The rearrangement joins TRBV7-2 to TRBJ1-1, with a tentative D call TRBD1 (5 bases). This CDR3 region has 15 residues. V was shortened by 5 bases and J by 4 bases, with 17 bases between the two germline ends. In germline, CDR1 is SGHTA, CDR2 FQGNSA. Here the CDR3 reads CASSQPTDWGTEAFF. In DNA form, the CDR3 reads TGTGCCAGCAGCCAGCCGACAGATTGGGGCACTGAAGCTTTCTTT.

The gene calls are TRBV10-3 and TRBJ2-3, with 8 bases matching TRBD2. The ends lost 3 bases at V and 1 base at J; junction bases unmatched: 3. This CDR3 is built from 15 residues. Germline loops: CDR1 ENHRY, CDR2 SYGVKD. This CDR3 is CAISEVTSGTDTQYF. DNA of the CDR3: TGTGCCATCAGTGAAGTGACTAGCGGCACAGATACGCAGTATTTT.

This chain joins TRBV21-1 and TRBJ2-1; TRBD2, the table's D call, lacks a check against the DNA. TRBV21-1 is marked as a pseudogene. The CDR3 spans 16 residues. The CDR3 loop reads CASSKGSGDYYNEQFF. The CDR3 bases are TGTGCCAGCAGCAAAGGAAGCGGAGACTACTACAATGAGCAGTTCTTC.

This sequence joins TRBV11-2 and TRBJ2-1; 13 nucleotides agree with TRBD2. The CDR3 is 12 amino acids. Germline V gene sequence: CDR1 SGHAT, CDR2 FQNNGV. J was trimmed by 16 bases and V by 3 bases; bases with no gene match: 3. CDR3 in DNA: TGTGCCAGCAGCTTGCCGGGACTAGCGGGATTCTTC. Protein product: CASSLPGLAGFF.

In this sample, this clone turned up a few times. The chain employs TRBV29-1 and TRBJ1-2; D is possibly TRBD1 (5 bases). Trimming left V 1 base short and J 8 bases short, with 11 bases between. This CDR3 contains 12 residues. CDR1 is SQVTM and CDR2 is ANQGSEA in the germline V gene. CDR3 residues: CSVEVRAFGYTF. CDR3 coding DNA: TGCAGCGTTGAAGTCAGGGCTTTCGGCTACACCTTC.

V is TRBV10-2 and J is TRBJ1-2; 10 bases are shared with TRBD1. The CDR3 runs 13 residues. Germline-derived CDR1 and CDR2 are WSHSY and SAAADI. The J segment lost 2 bases and the V segment lost 10 bases, leaving 4 bases of the junction unmatched. In DNA, the CDR3 is TGCGCCATATCGGGACAGGGGAACTATGGCTACACCTTC. This translates into CAISGQGNYGYTF.

The chain carries TRBV9 and TRBJ2-1; a weak D match, TRBD2 (6 bases). The CDR3 sequence is 15 residues long. CDR1 and CDR2 from the germline V gene are SGDLS and YYNGEE. Deletions cut 3 bases from V and 2 bases from J, with 12 bases between. The CDR3 protein is CASSAGGSTYNEQFF. The DNA for the CDR3 is TGTGCCAGCAGCGCCGGGGGTAGTACCTACAATGAGCAGTTCTTC.

This chain links TRBV4-1 with TRBJ2-2; 7 bases map to TRBD1. The germline gives CDR1 MGHRA, CDR2 YSYEKL. V was pared by 0 bases and J by 6 bases, with 1 base of the junction left unmatched. The CDR3 consists of 14 residues. CDR3 nucleotides: TGCGCCAGCAGCCAAGATCAGGGGGCCGGGGAGCTGTTTTTT. Encoded protein: CASSQDQGAGELFF.

The rearrangement links TRBV11-3 to TRBJ2-7, with D possibly TRBD1 on 6 matching bases. V was trimmed by 2 bases and J by 1 base, leaving 9 bases between them. The CDR3 is 14 residues long. Germline assignment: CDR1 SGHNT and CDR2 YENEEA. The chain's CDR3 is CASSLRTASYEQYF. DNA of the CDR3: TGTGCCAGCAGCTTAAGGACAGCGTCCTACGAGCAGTACTTC.

The genes are TRBV5-1 and TRBJ2-3, with unresolved D. Germline CDR1 is SGHRS and CDR2 is YFSETQ. The CDR3 length is 14 residues. V was trimmed by 3 bases and J by 1 base, leaving 9 bases between them. The CDR3 loop reads CASSYSQGTDTQYF. CDR3 coding DNA: TGCGCCAGCAGCTACTCGCAGGGCACAGATACGCAGTATTTT.

The chain is built from TRBV27 and TRBJ2-1, with D possibly being TRBD1 (6 bases). V dropped 4 bases and J dropped 6 bases, with 7 bases sitting between them. The CDR3 covers 12 residues. Germline V gene sequence: CDR1 MNHEY, CDR2 SMNVEV (reference sequence). The CDR3 DNA reads as TGTGCCAGCAGTTCAGGGGTCAATGAGCAGTTCTTC. Translated, it gives CASSSGVNEQFF.

This clone was seen a single time. J is TRBJ1-6 and V is TRBV7-2; TRBD1 matches at 10 bases. The CDR3 consists of 15 residues. J was trimmed by 15 bases and V by 5 bases; bases with no gene match: 13. Germline V gives CDR1 SGHTA, CDR2 FQGNSA. The CDR3 nucleotides are TGTGCCAGCAGCCGTTCCGGGACAGGGGACGTTCTCCTCCACTTT. Translating gives CASSRSGTGDVLLHF. The whole variable domain, remainder taken from reference TRBV7-2 and TRBJ1-6, is GAGVSQSPSNKVTEKGKDVELRCDPISGHTALYWYRQSLGQGLEFLIYFQGNSAPDKSGLPSDRFSAERTGGSVSTLTIQRTQQEDSAVYLCASSRSGTGDVLLHFGNGTRLTVT.

J is TRBJ1-3 and V is TRBV10-3; 7 bases align to TRBD1. Germline CDR1 is ENHRY and CDR2 is SYGVKD. The J segment lost 0 bases and the V segment lost 4 bases, leaving 3 bases of the junction unmatched. The CDR3 totals 15 residues. As DNA, the CDR3 is TGTGCCATCAGTGCGGGACAGCCCTCTGGAAACACCATATATTTT. It translates to CAISAGQPSGNTIYF.

CDR3 bases: TGTGCTAGTGGTTTTAGGACTAGCGGAAGCTACGAGCAGTACTTC. Residues: CASGFRTSGSYEQYF. V usage is TRBV12-5 and J usage is TRBJ2-7; 10 nucleotides agree with TRBD2. The CDR3 runs 15 residues. V dropped 3 bases and J dropped 3; count of bases not matched to a gene: 5. Germline lookup yields CDR1 LGHNT and CDR2 FRNRAP.

The V call is TRBV5-1, the J call TRBJ2-2; TRBD1 is a possible D gene (5 bases). Trimming removed 2 bases from V and 7 bases from J, with 9 bases in between. Germline assignment: CDR1 SGHRS and CDR2 YFSETQ. CDR3 length: 13 residues. The CDR3: CASSLGVDGELFF. The CDR3 bases are TGCGCCAGCAGCTTAGGGGTTGACGGGGAGCTGTTTTTT.